Following are 29 T cell receptor beta chains from one sample sequenced in a study of T cells in Graves' hyperthyroidism and ophthalmopathy. TCR beta CDR3 sequences were amplified from RNA transcripts. RT-PCR in the first round (using the HTBI primer set) targeted the TCR CDR3. TCRdb re-analysed the multiplex PCR reads in MiXCR, keeping a single row per CDR3 protein. The table has hundreds of thousands of distinct CDR3 sequences, about 14% seen once. The specimen sequenced was blood. The origin of the receptors is a woman aged 45-59 years with Graves' ophthalmopathy.

The chain uses TRBV5-1 and TRBJ1-4, with D possibly matching TRBD1 (5 bases). The germline CDR1 and CDR2 sequences are SGHRS and YFSETQ. The CDR3 covers 14 residues. Trimming removed 0 bases from V and 6 bases from J, with 9 bases in between. The CDR3 coding sequence is TGCGCCAGCAGCTTGGACAGGAGGGATGAAAAACTGTTTTTT. Protein: CASSLDRRDEKLFF.

This clonotype was seen many times. CDR3 sequence reads: CASSSSGTGKGATEAFF. The DNA for the CDR3 is TGTGCCAGCAGCTCTTCCGGGACAGGGAAGGGTGCCACTGAAGCTTTCTTT. V usage is TRBV7-3 and J usage is TRBJ1-1, with 9 positions matching TRBD1. Looked up from germline, CDR1 is SGHTA and CDR2 is FQGTGA. CDR3 length equals 17 residues. With V trimmed by 4 bases and J by 4 bases, 13 bases remained unmatched. Together with reference TRBV7-3 and TRBJ1-1, the CDR3 gives the full variable domain: GAGVSQTPSNKVTEKGKYVELRCDPISGHTALYWYRQSLGQGPEFLIYFQGTGAADDSGLPNDRFFAVRPEGSVSTLKIQRTERGDSAVYLCASSSSGTGKGATEAFFGQGTRLTVV.

This rearrangement joins TRBV20-1 to TRBJ2-7; no reliable D call. The V and J ends lost 0 bases and 0 bases respectively, with 12 bases between them. Germline CDR1 reads DFQATT; CDR2 reads SNEGSKA (reference sequence). CDR3 size: 15 residues. In nucleotides, the CDR3 is TGCAGTGCTAGAGATAGCCGTGCCATCTCCTACGAGCAGTACTTC. Amino acids: CSARDSRAISYEQYF.

This clonotype was seen more than once but under ten times. V gene TRBV11-2 combines with J gene TRBJ2-2; tentative D call: TRBD2 (6 bases). This CDR3 has 16 residues. The germline gives CDR1 SGHAT, CDR2 FQNNGV. The germline V and J ends were trimmed by 4 bases and 1 base, with 13 bases remaining between them. The CDR3 DNA sequence: TGTGCCAGCAGCTCGACTAGTCCCGGGAACACCGGGGAGCTGTTTTTT. Protein product: CASSSTSPGNTGELFF. Full variable domain (remainder filled in from reference TRBV11-2 and TRBJ2-2): EAGVAQSPRYKIIEKRQSVAFWCNPISGHATLYWYQQILGQGPKLLIQFQNNGVVDDSQLPKDRFSAERLKGVDSTLKIQPAKLEDSAVYLCASSSTSPGNTGELFFGEGSRLTVL.

This clonotype was detected ten times or more. The rearrangement uses TRBV20-1 and TRBJ1-2; a weak D match, TRBD1 (6 bases). Germline CDR1 reads DFQATT; CDR2 reads SNEGSKA (reference sequence). The length of the CDR3 is 12 residues. V was clipped by 5 bases and J by 7 bases, with 14 bases between them. The CDR3 region is CSALQGARGYTF. CDR3 nucleotide sequence: TGCAGTGCTTTACAGGGCGCCCGTGGCTACACCTTC.

This clonotype has just one count. The rearrangement links TRBV6-2 or TRBV6-3 to TRBJ2-6; D perhaps matches TRBD2 (5 bases). Trimming shortened V by 0 bases and J by 0 bases, and 9 bases separated the two germline ends. The germline V gene has CDR1 MNHEY and CDR2 SVGEGT. The CDR3 is 17 residues long. CDR3 DNA sequence: TGTGCCAGCAGTTACTCAGGACTTGTCTCTGGGGCCAACGTCCTGACTTTC. This translates into CASSYSGLVSGANVLTF.

A remark on this clonotype: Possible read error: a much larger clone is one base away. This CDR3 is missing its conserved last phenylalanine or tryptophan, likely due to a read error. CDR3 in amino acids: CASRPDEQETQYL. In DNA form, the CDR3 reads TGTGCCAGCAGACCTGACGAACAAGAGACCCAGTACCTC. The genes are TRBV11-2 and TRBJ2-5; D not resolved. The CDR3 totals 13 residues. Germline-derived CDR1 and CDR2 are SGHAT and FQNNGV. Trimming took off 6 bases at V and 2 bases at J, with 10 bases between the two ends.

A few counts support this clonotype. The J gene is TRBJ1-6, the V gene TRBV7-6; 7 positions match TRBD1. The CDR3 has 16 amino acids. The germline V gene encodes CDR1 SGHVS and CDR2 FNYEAQ. With 5 bases clipped from V and 7 bases from J, the junction kept 11 bases outside the gene matches. The CDR3 spells CASSPKLQGPNSPLHF. The CDR3 nucleotides are TGTGCCAGCAGCCCAAAACTACAGGGGCCCAATTCACCCCTCCACTTT.

The J gene is TRBJ2-7, the V gene TRBV5-4, with D perhaps TRBD2 (5 bases). CDR3 length: 13 amino acids. CDR1 is SGHNT and CDR2 is YYREEE in the germline V gene (reference sequence). V was pared by 3 bases and J by 0 bases, with 7 bases between. The CDR3 spells CASSWESSYEQYF. The CDR3 coding sequence is TGTGCCAGCAGCTGGGAGAGCTCCTACGAGCAGTACTTC.

Points on this clonotype: Being one base from a much bigger clone, this may be a read error. The chain joins TRBV11-2 to TRBJ2-1, with TRBD2 matching 13 bases. The CDR3 covers 17 residues. Per the germline V gene, CDR1 is SGHAT and CDR2 is FQNNGV. The CDR3 DNA is TGTGCCAGCAGCCCTCGACTGGGACTAGCGGGATGGAATGGGCAGTTCTTC. This encodes CASSPRLGLAGWNGQFF.

This clonotype was seen more than once but under ten times. This chain uses TRBV28 with TRBJ2-1; 9 bases map to TRBD2. J gave up 5 bases and V 6 bases, and 14 bases lay outside the gene matches. Germline CDR1 reads MDHEN; CDR2 reads SYDVKM. CDR3 length equals 17 residues. The CDR3 nucleotides read TGTGCCAGCAGATCCCTCATAGCGGGAGTAGTGGACAATGAGCAGTTCTTC. Translated: CASRSLIAGVVDNEQFF.

This clonotype was picked up a small number of times. V is TRBV9 and J is TRBJ1-6; 9 nucleotides align to TRBD1. CDR3 length equals 14 residues. The junction had 3 bases not matched to a gene; V was cut back by 4 bases and J by 7 bases. Germline V gives CDR1 SGDLS, CDR2 YYNGEE. The CDR3, as DNA: TGTGCCAGCAGCTCCGGGACAGGGAATTCACCCCTCCACTTT. Translated: CASSSGTGNSPLHF.

The CDR3 region is CASSLEGVGGVIGYTF. DNA for the CDR3: TGCGCCAGCAGCTTGGAAGGAGTGGGGGGAGTTATTGGCTACACCTTC. The gene calls are TRBV5-1 and TRBJ1-2, with D possibly matching TRBD1 (5 bases). V gave up 0 bases and J gave up 7 bases, with 19 bases separating them. The CDR3 covers 16 residues. From germline, CDR1 is SGHRS and CDR2 YFSETQ.

This clonotype occurred many times. The rearrangement joins TRBV12-5 to TRBJ2-2; D not resolved. V was trimmed by 7 bases and J by 4 bases, leaving 19 bases between them. The germline gives CDR1 LGHNT, CDR2 FRNRAP. The CDR3 has 16 residues. CDR3 in amino acids: CASATHALWGTGELFF. The CDR3 coding sequence is TGTGCTAGTGCCACCCACGCCCTCTGGGGCACCGGGGAGCTGTTTTTT.

This clonotype occurred many times. The chain links TRBV7-8 to TRBJ2-1; 14 nucleotides agree with TRBD2. CDR1 SGHVS and CDR2 FQNEAQ come from the germline V gene. This CDR3 is 16 amino acids long. The trim removed 4 bases at V and 6 bases at J, leaving 5 bases unmatched. Here the CDR3 DNA reads TGTGCCAGCAGCTCCTGGACTAGCGGGAGGTCCAATGAGCAGTTCTTC. Residues: CASSSWTSGRSNEQFF.

This clonotype was counted a few times. This chain connects TRBV4-3 to TRBJ1-3; D gene ambiguous. Germline V gene sequence: CDR1 LGHNA, CDR2 YSLEER. This CDR3 comprises 18 residues. Trimming pared 4 bases from V and 0 bases from J, leaving 19 bases between. This CDR3 is CASSPHRWGKSSGNTIYF. The CDR3 DNA sequence: TGCGCCAGCAGCCCCCACAGATGGGGAAAGAGCTCTGGAAACACCATATATTTT.

This clonotype has at least ten counts. The chain recombines TRBV5-1 with TRBJ2-1; D is perhaps TRBD2 (5 bases). The CDR3 extends over 13 amino acids. Trimming took off 5 bases at V and 7 bases at J, with 13 bases between the two ends. Germline V CDR1 and CDR2: SGHRS, YFSETQ. In DNA form, the CDR3 reads TGCGCCAGCAGTAACCGGGGAACTAATGAGCAGTTCTTC. Encoded protein: CASSNRGTNEQFF.

Details on this clonotype: With a much larger clone just one base away, this may be a read error. The chain uses TRBV5-6 and TRBJ2-7, with 9 bases lining up with TRBD2. Germline CDR1 and CDR2: SGHDT and YYEEEE. Trimming at V came to 3 bases and at J to 2 bases, leaving 12 bases not matched to a gene. CDR3 length: 17 amino acids. Here the CDR3 reads CASSSLAGRPAPYEQYF. CDR3 nucleotides: TGTGCCAGCAGCTCGCTAGCGGGAAGGCCCGCCCCCTACGAGCAGTACTTC.

The table lists this clonotype with a few counts. CDR3: CSVYIASQTQYF. DNA for the CDR3: TGCAGCGTATATATAGCCTCTCAGACCCAGTACTTC. This chain uses TRBV29-1 with TRBJ2-5, with D unclear. V dropped 6 bases and J dropped 6 bases, with 14 bases sitting between them. The germline gives CDR1 SQVTM, CDR2 ANQGSEA. The CDR3 consists of 12 residues.

This clonotype occurred a few times. The rearrangement uses TRBV2 and TRBJ1-1; D call uncertain. The germline V gene encodes CDR1 SNHLY and CDR2 FYNNEI. The CDR3 totals 13 residues. V was pared by 3 bases and J by 2 bases, with 7 bases between. The CDR3 DNA follows: TGTGCCAGCAGTGATTGGTTCAACACTGAAGCTTTCTTT. Translated: CASSDWFNTEAFF.

This clonotype was seen only a few times. The CDR3 sequence: CASSLAGTGDDLNSPLHF. CDR3 nucleotides: TGTGCCAGCAGCTTGGCCGGGACAGGAGACGATCTTAATTCACCCCTCCACTTT. V usage is TRBV5-5 and J usage is TRBJ1-6; 8 bases map to TRBD1. J was trimmed by 6 bases and V by 0 bases; bases with no gene match: 11. This CDR3 comprises 18 residues. Germline V gives CDR1 SGHKS, CDR2 YYEKEE (reference sequence). The full variable domain, completed using reference TRBV5-5 and TRBJ1-6, is DAGVTQSPTHLIKTRGQQVTLRCSPISGHKSVSWYQQVLGQGPQFIFQYYEKEERGRGNFPDRFSARQFPNYSSELNVNALLLGDSALYLCASSLAGTGDDLNSPLHFGNGTRLTVT.

This clonotype was found many times. V is TRBV7-9 and J is TRBJ2-1; no reliable D call. Per germline, CDR1 SEHNR and CDR2 FQNEAQ (reference sequence). The CDR3 is 15 amino acids. The ends were cut back, 1 base at V and 6 bases at J, with 13 bases in the middle. The CDR3 is CASSLVRPSGNEQFF. For the CDR3, the DNA is TGTGCCAGCAGCTTAGTTCGGCCGAGTGGCAATGAGCAGTTCTTC.

This clonotype has a count of ten or more. The chain couples TRBV27 to TRBJ1-5; 8 bases are shared with TRBD1. Trimming at V came to 6 bases and at J to 6 bases, leaving 7 bases not matched to a gene. CDR1 is MNHEY and CDR2 is SMNVEV in the germline V gene (reference sequence). This CDR3 region has 14 residues. The CDR3, as DNA: TGTGCCAGCAGCCTCGGACAGGGAGGTCAGCCCCAGCATTTT. It translates to CASSLGQGGQPQHF.

This chain links TRBV20-1 with TRBJ2-1; the match to TRBD2 covers 8 bases. After removal of 1 base from V and 2 bases from J, the junction contained 4 bases not matched to a gene. The CDR3 sequence is 15 residues long. Germline assignment: CDR1 DFQATT and CDR2 SNEGSKA (reference sequence). The CDR3 nucleotides read TGCAGTGCTAGAGCCAGCGGGAGAACCTACAATGAGCAGTTCTTC. This codes for CSARASGRTYNEQFF.

This clonotype was detected ten times or more. The chain couples TRBV2 to TRBJ2-5; 11 bases align to TRBD2. Trimming cost V 5 bases and J 2 bases; bases outside gene matches: 10. CDR3 length: 17 amino acids. From germline, CDR1 is SNHLY and CDR2 FYNNEI. Here the CDR3 reads CASSNPRTSGPQETQYF. CDR3 DNA: TGTGCCAGCAGTAACCCAAGGACTAGCGGGCCTCAAGAGACCCAGTACTTC. Combining the CDR3 with reference TRBV2 and TRBJ2-5 gives the whole variable domain EPEVTQTPSHQVTQMGQEVILRCVPISNHLYFYWYRQILGQKVEFLVSFYNNEISEKSEIFDDQFSVERPDGSNFTLKIRSTKLEDSAMYFCASSNPRTSGPQETQYFGPGTRLLVL.

There are many counts of this clonotype. The chain uses TRBV30 and TRBJ1-4; D is unresolved. CDR1 is GTSNPN and CDR2 is SVGIG in the germline V gene (reference sequence). V shed 0 bases and J shed 7 bases, with 6 bases lying between them. The CDR3 is 12 residues long. The CDR3 region is CAWSVAGEKLFF. Here the CDR3 DNA reads TGTGCCTGGAGTGTAGCTGGTGAAAAACTGTTTTTT.

The V and J genes are TRBV28 and TRBJ1-6; perhaps TRBD1 as D (6 bases). CDR3 size: 14 residues. Germline V gene data show CDR1 as MDHEN and CDR2 as SYDVKM. Deletions cut 0 bases from V and 10 bases from J, with 10 bases between. CDR3: CASSLWQGRSPLHF. The CDR3 nucleotides are TGTGCCAGCAGTTTATGGCAGGGGCGGTCACCCCTCCACTTT.

This clonotype was recorded at least ten times. The rearrangement joins TRBV5-1 to TRBJ2-1, with D tentatively TRBD1 (6 bases). V lost 4 bases, J lost 7 bases, and 18 bases lay in between. This CDR3 is 15 amino acids long. Germline-derived CDR1 and CDR2 are SGHRS and YFSETQ. The CDR3: CASSGQGTLANEQFF. DNA of the CDR3: TGCGCCAGCAGCGGCCAAGGGACATTAGCTAATGAGCAGTTCTTC. The full variable domain, in which reference TRBV5-1 and TRBJ2-1 provide the parts outside the CDR3, is KAGVTQTPRYLIKTRGQQVTLSCSPISGHRSVSWYQQTPGQGLQFLFEYFSETQRNKGNFPGRFSGRQFSNSRSEMNVSTLELGDSALYLCASSGQGTLANEQFFGPGTRLTVL.

This clonotype came up many times. The gene calls are TRBV13 and TRBJ1-5, with a tentative D call TRBD1 (6 bases). Germline V gene lookup returns CDR1 PRHDT and CDR2 FYEKMQ (reference sequence). The CDR3 has 15 residues. The V end lost 5 bases, the J end lost 6 bases, and 17 bases lay between the germline ends. DNA for the CDR3: TGTGCCAGCAGCACAAATCGACAGGTCCCTCAGCCCCAGCATTTT. It specifies CASSTNRQVPQPQHF.